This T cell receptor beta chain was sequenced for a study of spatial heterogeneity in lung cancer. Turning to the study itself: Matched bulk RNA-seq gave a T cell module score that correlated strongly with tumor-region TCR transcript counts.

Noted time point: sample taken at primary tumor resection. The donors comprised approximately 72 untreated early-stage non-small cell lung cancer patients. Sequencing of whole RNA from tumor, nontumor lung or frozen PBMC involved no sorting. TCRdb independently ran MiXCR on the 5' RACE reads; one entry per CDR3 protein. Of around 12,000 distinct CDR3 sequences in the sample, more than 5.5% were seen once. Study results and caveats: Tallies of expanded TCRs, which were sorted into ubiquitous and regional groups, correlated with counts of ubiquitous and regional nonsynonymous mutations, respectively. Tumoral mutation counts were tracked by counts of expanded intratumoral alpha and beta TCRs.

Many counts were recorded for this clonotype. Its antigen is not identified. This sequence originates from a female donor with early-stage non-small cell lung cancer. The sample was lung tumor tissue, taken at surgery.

CDR3 sequence reads: CASSWRLELFF. The CDR3 nucleotides are TGTGCCAGCAGCTGGAGACTCGAACTGTTCTTC. This chain connects TRBV6-1 to TRBJ2-1; D is uncertain. The CDR3 runs to 11 residues. Trimming stripped 6 bases from V and 15 bases from J, with 15 bases between. CDR1 is MNHNS, CDR2 SASEGT, per germline.